This TCR beta chain was profiled in a study of control samples from healthy donors and cancer patients. The data were produced by immunoSEQ multiplex PCR, yet TCRdb's version contains in-frame clones alone and is incomplete. The sample consists of some 130,000 clones, about 90% of them appearing once. The CDR3 sequence is 12 residues long. The germline V gene encodes CDR1 PRHDT and CDR2 FYEKMQ (reference sequence). The V end lost 1 base, the J end lost 6 bases, and 3 bases lay between the germline ends. What was sequenced was PBMCs. V gene TRBV13 combines with J gene TRBJ2-2; D remains ambiguous. This receptor was identified in a man in his forties or fifties with head and neck cancer. CDR3: CASSLVPGELFF. CDR3 DNA: TGTGCCAGCAGCTTAGTCCCCGGGGAGCTGTTTTTT.